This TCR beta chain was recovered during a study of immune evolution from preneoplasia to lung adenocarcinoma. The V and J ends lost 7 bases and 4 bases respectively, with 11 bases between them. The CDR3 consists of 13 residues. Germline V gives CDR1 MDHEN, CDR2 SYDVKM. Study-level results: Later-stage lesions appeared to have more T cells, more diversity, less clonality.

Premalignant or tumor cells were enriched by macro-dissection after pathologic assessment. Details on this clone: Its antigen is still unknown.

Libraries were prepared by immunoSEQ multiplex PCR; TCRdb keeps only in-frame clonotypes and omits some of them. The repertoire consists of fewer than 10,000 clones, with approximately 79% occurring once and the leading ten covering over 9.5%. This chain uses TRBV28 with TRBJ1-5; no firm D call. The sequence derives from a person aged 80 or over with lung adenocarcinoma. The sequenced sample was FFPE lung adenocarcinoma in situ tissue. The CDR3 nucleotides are TGTGCCAGCAAGGGCAGGTTAAATCAGCCCCAGCATTTT. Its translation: CASKGRLNQPQHF.